This is a list of T cell receptor beta chains from one sample in a study of beta chain features in type 1 diabetes. Sequenced by immunoSEQ multiplex PCR; TCRdb stores in-frame clones only, minus some. Of about 15,000 clones in the sample, less than 45% were seen once. Sequenced sample: stem cell memory CD4+ T cells from blood. Receptors were obtained from a middle-aged woman in good health. Each CDR3 is given with its conserved first and last residue. Each record gives: J gene, clone size, D gene, V gene, CDR3 protein, CDR3 DNA. A D gene is named only where the DNA matches it firmly. Size is omitted from some rows. Given values are once, few, many or a class for expanded clones.

j_call: TRBJ2-3; clone_size: NA; d_call: TRBD2; v_call: TRBV7-6; cdr3_aa: CASSRGRLAGTDTQYF; cdr3_nt: TGTGCCAGCAGCCGGGGAAGACTAGCGGGCACAGATACGCAGTATTTT
j_call: TRBJ1-1; clone_size: few; d_call: NA; v_call: TRBV19; cdr3_aa: CASSITRATEAFF; cdr3_nt: TGTGCCAGTAGTATCACCAGGGCCACTGAAGCTTTCTTT
j_call: TRBJ2-1; clone_size: few; d_call: TRBD2; v_call: TRBV9; cdr3_aa: CASSVGGGGAAYNEQFF; cdr3_nt: TGTGCCAGCAGCGTAGGCGGCGGGGGAGCGGCCTACAATGAGCAGTTCTTC
j_call: TRBJ1-1; clone_size: NA; d_call: TRBD1; v_call: TRBV6-1; cdr3_aa: CATTEGAFYTEAFF; cdr3_nt: TGTGCCACTACGGAGGGGGCCTTTTACACTGAAGCTTTCTTT
j_call: TRBJ2-5; clone_size: NA; d_call: NA; v_call: TRBV19; cdr3_aa: CASSMSVQEPPNF; cdr3_nt: TGTGCCAGTAGTATGTCGGTACAGGAGCCGCCGAACTTC
j_call: TRBJ1-2; clone_size: few; d_call: TRBD1; v_call: TRBV14; cdr3_aa: CASSPRTGDGYTF; cdr3_nt: TGTGCCAGCAGCCCTCGGACAGGTGATGGCTACACCTTC
j_call: TRBJ2-5; clone_size: NA; d_call: NA; v_call: TRBV9; cdr3_aa: CASSAQPGLETQYF; cdr3_nt: TGTGCCAGCAGCGCCCAGCCAGGCCTGGAGACCCAGTACTTC
j_call: TRBJ1-2; clone_size: NA; d_call: NA; v_call: TRBV2; cdr3_aa: CASTPRYGDYGYTF; cdr3_nt: TGTGCCAGCACCCCCCGGTACGGGGACTATGGCTACACCTTC
j_call: TRBJ2-1; clone_size: few; d_call: TRBD2; v_call: TRBV10-3; cdr3_aa: CATQAGGENYNEQFF; cdr3_nt: TGTGCTACTCAAGCGGGGGGGGAGAACTACAATGAGCAGTTCTTC
j_call: TRBJ2-1; clone_size: NA; d_call: NA; v_call: TRBV7-2; cdr3_aa: CASSFRQGSNEQFF; cdr3_nt: TGTGCCAGCAGCTTCCGTCAGGGATCGAATGAGCAGTTCTTC
j_call: TRBJ1-3; clone_size: NA; d_call: NA; v_call: TRBV7-9; cdr3_aa: CASSLGDISGNTIYF; cdr3_nt: TGTGCCAGCAGCTTAGGGGACATATCTGGAAACACCATATATTTT
j_call: TRBJ2-2; clone_size: few; d_call: NA; v_call: TRBV5-1; cdr3_aa: CASSLEKTRGYTGELFF; cdr3_nt: TGCGCCAGCAGCTTGGAGAAAACCAGGGGTTACACCGGGGAGCTGTTTTTT
j_call: TRBJ1-1; clone_size: NA; d_call: NA; v_call: TRBV2; cdr3_aa: CASSRGWGVHTEAFF; cdr3_nt: TGTGCCAGCAGTCGAGGATGGGGGGTGCACACTGAAGCTTTCTTT
j_call: TRBJ2-3; clone_size: few; d_call: TRBD2; v_call: TRBV4-3; cdr3_aa: CASSLWTSGVTDTQYF; cdr3_nt: TGCGCCAGCAGCCTTTGGACTAGCGGGGTGACAGATACGCAGTATTTT
j_call: TRBJ1-1; clone_size: few; d_call: NA; v_call: TRBV18; cdr3_aa: CASAGGQSNTEAFF; cdr3_nt: TGTGCCAGCGCCGGGGGGCAGTCGAACACTGAAGCTTTCTTT
j_call: TRBJ2-5; clone_size: few; d_call: TRBD1; v_call: TRBV7-2; cdr3_aa: CASSLQQGLYF; cdr3_nt: TGTGCCAGCAGCTTACAACAGGGGTTGTACTTC
j_call: TRBJ2-1; clone_size: NA; d_call: TRBD2; v_call: TRBV2; cdr3_aa: CASRGTSGGANEQFF; cdr3_nt: TGTGCCAGCAGGGGAACTAGCGGGGGGGCAAATGAGCAGTTCTTC
j_call: TRBJ1-2; clone_size: NA; d_call: TRBD1; v_call: TRBV6-1; cdr3_aa: CASRNGQGWDGYTF; cdr3_nt: TGTGCCAGCAGGAATGGACAGGGGTGGGATGGCTACACCTTC
j_call: TRBJ2-2; clone_size: NA; d_call: NA; v_call: TRBV11-2; cdr3_aa: CASSPGWAGELFF; cdr3_nt: TGTGCCAGCAGCCCGGGGTGGGCCGGGGAGCTGTTTTTT
j_call: TRBJ2-2; clone_size: NA; d_call: TRBD1; v_call: TRBV10-3; cdr3_aa: CAIKPAWTGGTTGELFF; cdr3_nt: TGTGCCATCAAACCGGCTTGGACAGGGGGAACGACCGGGGAGCTGTTTTTT